Each of the 13 T cell receptor beta chains below was sequenced from the same sample in a study of radiation and T cells in renal cell carcinoma. This table comes from immunoSEQ multiplex PCR, and its TCRdb copy is limited to in-frame clones, with some not included. The sample lists fewer than 25,000 clones, more than 50% occurring once. Treatment of the sample: treatment-naive control, cytoreductive nephrectomy. The sample consisted of tumor tissue, taken from a patient whose treatment was nephrectomy without radiotherapy. The receptors originated from a human donor with renal cell carcinoma.

The CDR3 protein is CASSFSPTGGGGNQPQHF. DNA of the CDR3: TGTGCCAGCAGCTTTAGCCCGACAGGAGGAGGGGGCAATCAGCCCCAGCATTTT. The chain has TRBV13 and TRBJ1-5, with a weak D call TRBD1 (6 bases). CDR3 length: 18 residues. V lost 3 bases to trimming and J lost 2 bases, with 20 bases between them. Germline CDR1 is PRHDT and CDR2 is FYEKMQ (reference sequence). The full variable domain, in which reference TRBV13 and TRBJ1-5 provide the parts outside the CDR3, is AAGVIQSPRHLIKEKRETATLKCYPIPRHDTVYWYQQGPGQDPQFLISFYEKMQSDKGSIPDRFSAQQFSDYHSELNMSSLELGDSALYFCASSFSPTGGGGNQPQHFGDGTRLSIL.

The chain joins TRBV7-2 to TRBJ2-7; D may be TRBD2 (6 bases). Looked up from germline, CDR1 is SGHTA and CDR2 is FQGNSA. With 1 base removed from V and 3 bases from J, the gap between germline ends came to 10 bases. The CDR3 consists of 14 residues. CDR3 nucleotides: TGTGCCAGCAGCTTAGAGGGGCGGGGCTACGAGCAGTACTTC. Its translation: CASSLEGRGYEQYF.

The chain employs TRBV7-9 and TRBJ2-5, with 8 positions matching TRBD2. This CDR3 comprises 15 residues. Germline CDR1 and CDR2: SEHNR and FQNEAQ (reference sequence). The V and J ends lost 2 bases and 2 bases, in that order; junction bases with no gene match: 4. The CDR3 spells CASSLRRGEQETQYF. In DNA form, the CDR3 reads TGTGCCAGCAGCTTAAGGCGGGGGGAGCAAGAGACCCAGTACTTC. The full variable domain, completed using reference TRBV7-9 and TRBJ2-5, is DTGVSQNPRHKITKRGQNVTFRCDPISEHNRLYWYRQTLGQGPEFLTYFQNEAQLEKSRLLSDRFSAERPKGSFSTLEIQRTEQGDSAMYLCASSLRRGEQETQYFGPGTRLLVL.

The chain has TRBV21-1 and TRBJ1-2; the table's D gene call, TRBD1, was not cross checked with the DNA. TRBV21-1 is recorded as a pseudogene. This CDR3 is built from 15 residues. This chain's CDR3 is CASSKGGDRVYGYTF. The CDR3 region has the DNA TGTGCCAGCAGCAAAGGGGGAGACAGGGTCTATGGCTACACCTTC.

This clone appeared a few times. This sequence joins TRBV7-9 and TRBJ1-6; the match to TRBD1 covers 9 bases. The CDR3 runs 16 residues. Germline CDR1 and CDR2: SEHNR and FQNEAQ (reference sequence). Trimming took 3 bases from V and 6 from J; bases not matched to a gene: 6. This chain's CDR3 is CASSFTGTGRNSPLHF. The DNA for the CDR3 is TGTGCCAGCAGCTTTACCGGGACAGGGCGTAATTCACCCCTCCACTTT.

This clone was detected once. V and J are TRBV25-1 and TRBJ2-2, with unresolved D. This CDR3 is 16 amino acids long. V gave up 6 bases and J gave up 3 bases, with 17 bases separating them. Germline-derived CDR1 and CDR2 are MGHDK and SYGVNS. The CDR3 DNA reads as TGTGCCAGCAGGCTACGGGTAGGGATCGACACCGGGGAGCTGTTTTTT. It translates to CASRLRVGIDTGELFF.

This clone was counted between two and nine times. V is TRBV9 and J is TRBJ1-2, with D maybe TRBD1 (6 bases). The CDR3 length is 15 residues. The germline gives CDR1 SGDLS, CDR2 YYNGEE. V dropped 3 bases and J dropped 4 bases, with 16 bases sitting between them. The CDR3 here is CASSATAGDSYGYTF. CDR3 bases: TGTGCCAGCAGCGCCACGGCAGGGGACTCCTATGGCTACACCTTC.

This chain uses TRBV6-5 with TRBJ1-4; unclear D gene. V lost 2 bases and J lost 0, with 4 bases in between. Per germline, CDR1 MNHEY and CDR2 SVGAGI. The CDR3 length is 14 residues. The CDR3 reads CASSYGTTNEKLFF. CDR3 coding DNA: TGTGCCAGCAGTTACGGGACAACTAATGAAAAACTGTTTTTT.

The chain employs TRBV14 and TRBJ2-7, with D tentatively TRBD1 (5 bases). The germline V and J ends were trimmed by 0 bases and 7 bases, with 13 bases remaining between them. This CDR3 spans 14 amino acids. Germline CDR1 reads SGHDN; CDR2 reads FVKESK. The DNA for the CDR3 is TGTGCCAGCAGCCAAGATAGGAAGGGGCGGGAGCAGTACTTC. Translated: CASSQDRKGREQYF.

The genes are TRBV6-5 and TRBJ1-6; no clear D gene. There are 15 residues in the CDR3. In germline, CDR1 is MNHEY, CDR2 SVGAGI. Trimming removed 2 bases from V and 7 bases from J, with 12 bases in between. CDR3 protein: CASSYDPAANSPLHF. The CDR3 nucleotides read TGTGCCAGCAGTTACGATCCGGCAGCCAATTCACCCCTCCACTTT.

The chain uses TRBV6-6 and TRBJ2-1; 10 positions match TRBD2. Germline CDR1 and CDR2: MNHNY and SVGAGI (reference sequence). V lost 7 bases, J lost 2 bases, and 5 bases stayed unmatched. The CDR3 length is 15 residues. The CDR3 reads CASTPAGGPYNEQFF. CDR3 nucleotides: TGTGCCAGCACCCCAGCGGGGGGGCCCTACAATGAGCAGTTCTTC.

The chain is built from TRBV5-6 and TRBJ1-3; TRBD1 agrees at 7 bases. Trimming took 1 base from V and 2 from J; bases not matched to a gene: 6. This CDR3 is built from 16 residues. Germline V gene data show CDR1 as SGHDT and CDR2 as YYEEEE. The CDR3 DNA follows: TGTGCCAGCAGCTTGTATGAGGGGGCTGCTGGAAACACCATATATTTT. It translates to CASSLYEGAAGNTIYF.

This clone occurred a few times. The chain couples TRBV19 to TRBJ1-5, with a weak D call TRBD1 (5 bases). From germline, CDR1 is LNHDA and CDR2 SQIVND (reference sequence). Trimming shortened V by 5 bases and J by 0 bases, and 11 bases separated the two germline ends. There are 15 residues in the CDR3. CDR3 bases: TGTGCCAGTAGTCAGACAGATTATAGCAATCAGCCCCAGCATTTT. Residues: CASSQTDYSNQPQHF.